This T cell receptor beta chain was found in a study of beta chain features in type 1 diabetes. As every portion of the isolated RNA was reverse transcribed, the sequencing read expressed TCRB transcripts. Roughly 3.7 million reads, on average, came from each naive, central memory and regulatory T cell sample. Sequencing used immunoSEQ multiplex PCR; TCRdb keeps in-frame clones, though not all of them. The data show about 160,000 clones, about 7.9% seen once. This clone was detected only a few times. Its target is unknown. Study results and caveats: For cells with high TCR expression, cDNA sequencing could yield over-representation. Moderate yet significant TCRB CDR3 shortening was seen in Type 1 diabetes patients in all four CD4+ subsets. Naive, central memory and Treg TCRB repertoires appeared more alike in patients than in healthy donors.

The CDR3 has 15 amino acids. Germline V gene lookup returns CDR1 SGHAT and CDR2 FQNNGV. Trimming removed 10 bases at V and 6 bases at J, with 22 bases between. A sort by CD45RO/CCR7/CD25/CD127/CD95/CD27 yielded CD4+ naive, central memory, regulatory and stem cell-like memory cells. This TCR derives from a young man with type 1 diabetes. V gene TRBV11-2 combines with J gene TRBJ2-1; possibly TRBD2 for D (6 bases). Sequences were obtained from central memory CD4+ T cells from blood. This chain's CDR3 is CATAGAGTLGNEQFF. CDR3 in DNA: TGTGCCACGGCTGGGGCGGGAACTCTCGGCAATGAGCAGTTCTTC.